The following is a T cell receptor (beta chain) sequence with its context. The sample belongs to a study of patients and donors after allogeneic stem cell transplantation. TCRdb re-analysed the RT-PCR reads in MiXCR, keeping a single row per CDR3 protein. Among around 150,000 distinct CDR3 sequences listed, about 40% were seen once. Sequenced: blood, either unsorted or a sorted T cell fraction (not recorded which). The source is a human donor who was either an allogeneic HSCT recipient or a stem cell or donor lymphocyte infusion donor (not recorded which). It is not recorded whose cells these are; they may come from a transplant donor.

The CDR3 sequence: CASTGGNRYNEQFF. In DNA, the CDR3 is TGTGCCAGCACCGGGGGGAATCGCTACAATGAGCAGTTCTTC. The chain has TRBV2 and TRBJ2-1, with 7 bases matching TRBD2. This CDR3 has 14 residues. The V and J ends lost 7 bases and 3 bases, in that order; junction bases with no gene match: 6. Germline CDR1 SNHLY, CDR2 FYNNEI.